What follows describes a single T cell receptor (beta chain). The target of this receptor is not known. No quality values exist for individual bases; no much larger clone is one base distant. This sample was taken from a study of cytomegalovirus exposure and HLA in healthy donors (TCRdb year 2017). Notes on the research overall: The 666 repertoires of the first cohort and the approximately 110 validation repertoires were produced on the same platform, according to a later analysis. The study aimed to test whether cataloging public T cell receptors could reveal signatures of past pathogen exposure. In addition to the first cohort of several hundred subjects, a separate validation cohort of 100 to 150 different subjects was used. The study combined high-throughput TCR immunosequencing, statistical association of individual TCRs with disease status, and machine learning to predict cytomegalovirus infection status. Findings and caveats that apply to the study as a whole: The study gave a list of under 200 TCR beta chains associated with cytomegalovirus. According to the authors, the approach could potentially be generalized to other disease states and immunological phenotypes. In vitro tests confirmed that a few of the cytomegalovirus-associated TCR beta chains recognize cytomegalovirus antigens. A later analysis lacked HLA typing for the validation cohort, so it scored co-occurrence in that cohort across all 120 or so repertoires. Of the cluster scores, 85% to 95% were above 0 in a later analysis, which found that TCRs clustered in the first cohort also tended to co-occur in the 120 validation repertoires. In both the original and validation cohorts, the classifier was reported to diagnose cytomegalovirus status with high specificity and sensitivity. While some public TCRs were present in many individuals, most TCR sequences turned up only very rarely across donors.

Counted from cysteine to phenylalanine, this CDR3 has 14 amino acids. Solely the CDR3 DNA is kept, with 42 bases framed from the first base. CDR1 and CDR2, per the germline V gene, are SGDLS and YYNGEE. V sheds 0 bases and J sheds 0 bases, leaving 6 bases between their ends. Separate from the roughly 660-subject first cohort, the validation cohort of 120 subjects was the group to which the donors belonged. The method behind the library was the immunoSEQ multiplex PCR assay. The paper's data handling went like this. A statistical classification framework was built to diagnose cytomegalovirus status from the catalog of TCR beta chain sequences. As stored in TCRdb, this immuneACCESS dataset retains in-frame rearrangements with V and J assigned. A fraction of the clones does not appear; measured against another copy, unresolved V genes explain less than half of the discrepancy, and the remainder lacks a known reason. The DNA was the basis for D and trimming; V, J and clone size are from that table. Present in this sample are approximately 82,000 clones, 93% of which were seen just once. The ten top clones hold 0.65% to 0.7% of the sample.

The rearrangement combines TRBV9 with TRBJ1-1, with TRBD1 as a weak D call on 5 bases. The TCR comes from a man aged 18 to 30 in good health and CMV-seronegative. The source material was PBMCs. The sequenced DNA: TGTGCCAGCAGCGTAGCGGGGGTGAACACTGAAGCTTTCTTT. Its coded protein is CASSVAGVNTEAFF.